This entry lists 13 T cell receptor beta chains sequenced from one sample in a study of early T cells in non-severe SARS-CoV-2 infection. A single record per CDR3 protein comes from TCRdb applying MiXCR to the 5' RACE reads. The sample consists of around 44,000 distinct CDR3 sequences, roughly 9.8% of them appearing once. The material sequenced was whole blood. These receptors originate from an adult who was a healthcare worker with PCR-confirmed SARS-CoV-2 infection or an uninfected control (not recorded which).

This chain links TRBV7-8 with TRBJ1-4; D unclear. The CDR3 spans 14 residues. V dropped 5 bases and J dropped 3 bases, with 10 bases sitting between them. The germline CDR1 and CDR2 sequences are SGHVS and FQNEAQ. The CDR3 nucleotides read TGTGCCAGCAGCGGCGGAATGGCTAATGAAAAACTGTTTTTT. As protein: CASSGGMANEKLFF.

The chain uses TRBV29-1 and TRBJ2-1; 11 nucleotides agree with TRBD2. Per the germline V gene, CDR1 is SQVTM and CDR2 is ANQGSEA. The V and J ends lost 0 bases and 6 bases, in that order; junction bases with no gene match: 1. The CDR3 runs 14 residues. The DNA of the CDR3 is TGCAGCGTTGAAGATAGCGGGAGGGCCAATGAGCAGTTCTTC. Its protein is CSVEDSGRANEQFF.

The rearrangement uses TRBV9 and TRBJ1-4; a weak D match, TRBD1 (6 bases). V was cut by 4 bases and J by 7 bases, with 17 bases left in between. This CDR3 has 15 amino acids. Germline V gives CDR1 SGDLS, CDR2 YYNGEE. The CDR3 bases are TGTGCCAGCAGCCCTCGACAGGATGAAAGTGAAAAACTGTTTTTT. It encodes CASSPRQDESEKLFF.

This clonotype has at least ten counts. The rearrangement uses TRBV12-3 or TRBV12-4 and TRBJ2-1; unclear D gene. The CDR3 loop spans 18 amino acids. V shed 7 bases and J shed 5 bases, with 27 bases lying between them. The CDR3 nucleotides read TGTGCCAGCACCATAACCCGTGGAACAGCGACACCTAACAATGAGCAGTTCTTC. It translates to CASTITRGTATPNNEQFF.

This clonotype was seen only a few times. This rearrangement joins TRBV6-6 to TRBJ2-1; 9 positions agree with TRBD2. The CDR3 has 15 amino acids. Germline CDR1 and CDR2: MNHNY and SVGAGI (reference sequence). V lost 5 bases to trimming and J lost 4 bases; unmatched junction nucleotides: 6. The CDR3, as DNA: TGTGCCAGCAGTCCTCGGACTAGCGCTTACAATGAGCAGTTCTTC. This translates into CASSPRTSAYNEQFF.

In this sample, this clonotype turned up once. In DNA form, the CDR3 reads TGCAGTGCTAGTCCCGAACTAGCGGGATCGGATACGCAGTATTTT. It codes for CSASPELAGSDTQYF. The chain carries TRBV20-1 and TRBJ2-3, with 10 positions matching TRBD2. Germline-derived CDR1 and CDR2 are DFQATT and SNEGSKA (reference sequence). This CDR3 contains 15 residues. J gave up 6 bases and V 3 bases, and 9 bases lay outside the gene matches.

The CDR3 loop is CASSPPLIYEQYF. As DNA, the CDR3 is TGTGCCAGCTCACCACCGTTGATCTACGAGCAGTACTTC. The gene calls are TRBV18 and TRBJ2-7; D is undetermined. This CDR3 contains 13 residues. V shed 0 bases and J shed 3 bases, with 6 bases lying between them. The germline V gene encodes CDR1 KGHSH and CDR2 LQKENI.

This clonotype has ten or more counts. The rearrangement links TRBV27 to TRBJ1-1; possibly TRBD1 for D (5 bases). Germline CDR1 is MNHEY and CDR2 is SMNVEV (reference sequence). Trimming stripped 3 bases from V and 5 bases from J, with 10 bases between. CDR3 length equals 13 residues. The CDR3 loop is CASSFGRATEAFF. In nucleotides, the CDR3 is TGTGCCAGCAGTTTTGGCAGGGCTACTGAAGCTTTCTTT.

This clonotype was seen many times. The chain combines TRBV5-1 with TRBJ2-3; TRBD2 agrees at 7 bases. Losses at the gene ends were 6 bases for V and 3 bases for J; bases not matched to a gene: 10. Per the germline V gene, CDR1 is SGHRS and CDR2 is YFSETQ. This CDR3 has 15 amino acids. The CDR3 is CASILRDGRTDTQYF. In DNA, the CDR3 is TGCGCCAGCATCCTTCGTGACGGGAGGACAGATACGCAGTATTTT.

The chain is built from TRBV19 and TRBJ1-1, with no clear D. In germline, CDR1 is LNHDA, CDR2 SQIVND (reference sequence). The V end lost 3 bases, the J end lost 1 base, and 6 bases lay between the germline ends. The CDR3 runs 13 residues. The CDR3 sequence is CASSMNGNTEAFF. DNA of the CDR3: TGTGCCAGTAGTATGAACGGGAACACTGAAGCTTTCTTT.

The rearrangement joins TRBV12-3 or TRBV12-4 to TRBJ1-2; D is undetermined. V lost 5 bases, J lost 4 bases, and 11 bases lay in between. The CDR3 covers 13 residues. The CDR3 protein is CASSVQVTYGYTF. In DNA form, the CDR3 reads TGTGCCAGCAGTGTCCAGGTCACCTATGGCTACACCTTC.

The chain combines TRBV28 with TRBJ2-7; 7 nucleotides align to TRBD1. The junction had 3 bases not matched to a gene; V was cut back by 2 bases and J by 2 bases. CDR3 size: 14 residues. CDR1 and CDR2 from the germline V gene are MDHEN and SYDVKM. Here the CDR3 reads CASSLRDSTYEQYF. Written as DNA, the CDR3 is TGTGCCAGCAGTTTAAGGGACAGTACCTACGAGCAGTACTTC. The whole variable domain, filled in from reference TRBV28 and TRBJ2-7, reads DVKVTQSSRYLVKRTGEKVFLECVQDMDHENMFWYRQDPGLGLRLIYFSYDVKMKEKGDIPEGYSVSREKKERFSLILESASTNQTSMYLCASSLRDSTYEQYFGPGTRLTVT.

There are many counts of this clonotype. The rearrangement joins TRBV20-1 to TRBJ2-1, with D perhaps matching TRBD2 (6 bases). Trimming took off 3 bases at V and 1 base at J, with 13 bases between the two ends. From germline, CDR1 is DFQATT and CDR2 SNEGSKA (reference sequence). The CDR3 has 15 residues. The CDR3 region has the DNA TGCAGTGCTAGGTCGTACGGGGGATCCTACAATGAGCAGTTCTTC. Residues: CSARSYGGSYNEQFF.